A selection of T cell receptor beta chains follows, all from one sample in a study of blood T cell repertoires in COVID-19. Profiled with immunoSEQ multiplex PCR; TCRdb holds only in-frame clones, not every one. This table has around 64,000 clones, 80% to 85% appearing once. Sequenced material: peripheral blood. These receptors were collected from a human donor in a cohort sampled during active COVID-19. Each CDR3 is given with its conserved first and last residue. The order of the fields is V gene, J gene, D gene, clone size, CDR3 protein, CDR3 DNA. A D gene is named only where the DNA matches it firmly. Expanded clones are given a class, and other clones once, few, many or no size at all.

v_gene: TRBV30
j_gene: TRBJ2-3
d_gene: .
abundance: .
CDR3aa: CAWTPWGAPDTQYF
CDR3nt: TGTGCCTGGACCCCTTGGGGCGCCCCAGATACGCAGTATTTT

v_gene: TRBV6-4
j_gene: TRBJ1-5
d_gene: .
abundance: .
CDR3aa: CASSTESNQPQHF
CDR3nt: TGTGCCAGCAGCACAGAGAGCAATCAGCCCCAGCATTTT

v_gene: TRBV6-5
j_gene: TRBJ1-5
d_gene: .
abundance: .
CDR3aa: CASRATDSRNQPQHF
CDR3nt: TGTGCCAGCAGGGCGACCGACAGCCGCAATCAGCCCCAGCATTTT

v_gene: TRBV7-9
j_gene: TRBJ1-2
d_gene: .
abundance: .
CDR3aa: CASSLGSNPNYGYTF
CDR3nt: TGTGCCAGCAGTCTTGGGAGCAACCCAAACTATGGCTACACCTTC

v_gene: TRBV28
j_gene: TRBJ2-1
d_gene: .
abundance: .
CDR3aa: CASSSVLSSYNEQFF
CDR3nt: TGTGCCAGCAGTTCTGTCCTGAGCTCCTACAATGAGCAGTTCTTC

v_gene: TRBV28
j_gene: TRBJ1-1
d_gene: .
abundance: once
CDR3aa: CASSPPYIGRNTEAFF
CDR3nt: TGTGCCAGCAGTCCCCCCTACATTGGGCGTAACACTGAAGCTTTCTTT

v_gene: TRBV15
j_gene: TRBJ2-6
d_gene: .
abundance: .
CDR3aa: CATSSEGQEGRRGANVLTF
CDR3nt: TGTGCCACCAGCTCAGAGGGCCAAGAGGGGAGGCGCGGGGCCAACGTCCTGACTTTC

v_gene: TRBV30
j_gene: TRBJ2-1
d_gene: .
abundance: once
CDR3aa: CAWSVGSYNEQFF
CDR3nt: TGTGCCTGGAGTGTCGGCTCCTACAATGAGCAGTTCTTC

v_gene: TRBV6-5
j_gene: TRBJ2-6
d_gene: TRBD2
abundance: few
CDR3aa: CASGKLADGANVLTF
CDR3nt: TGTGCCAGCGGTAAACTAGCGGATGGGGCCAACGTCCTGACTTTC

v_gene: TRBV30
j_gene: TRBJ2-7
d_gene: TRBD1
abundance: .
CDR3aa: CAWSEGIRRDSSYEQYF
CDR3nt: TGTGCCTGGAGCGAGGGGATTCGAAGGGACAGCTCCTACGAGCAGTACTTC

v_gene: TRBV5-1
j_gene: TRBJ1-1
d_gene: TRBD1
abundance: .
CDR3aa: CASSSTGQGVVYTEAFF
CDR3nt: TGCGCCAGCAGCTCTACGGGACAGGGGGTAGTGTACACTGAAGCTTTCTTT

v_gene: TRBV10-3
j_gene: TRBJ2-2
d_gene: .
abundance: .
CDR3aa: CAISDRTVPGELFF
CDR3nt: TGTGCCATCAGTGATAGGACAGTACCCGGGGAGCTGTTTTTT

v_gene: TRBV9
j_gene: TRBJ2-5
d_gene: TRBD2
abundance: once
CDR3aa: CASSAVPGLAAETQYF
CDR3nt: TGTGCCAGCAGCGCCGTTCCGGGACTAGCAGCAGAGACCCAGTACTTC

v_gene: TRBV18
j_gene: TRBJ2-3
d_gene: .
abundance: .
CDR3aa: CASSPPSLGTQYF
CDR3nt: TGTGCCAGCTCACCACCTAGCCTTGGGACGCAGTATTTT

v_gene: TRBV7-2
j_gene: TRBJ2-1
d_gene: TRBD2
abundance: .
CDR3aa: CASRFSGGLNNEQFF
CDR3nt: TGTGCCAGCAGATTTAGCGGGGGGCTAAACAATGAGCAGTTCTTC

v_gene: TRBV12-5
j_gene: TRBJ2-7
d_gene: TRBD1
abundance: .
CDR3aa: CASGLEGQGFGRGEQYF
CDR3nt: TGTGCTAGTGGTTTGGAGGGACAGGGGTTCGGACGAGGGGAGCAGTACTTC

v_gene: TRBV6-5
j_gene: TRBJ1-1
d_gene: TRBD1
abundance: once
CDR3aa: CASSTGENTEAFF
CDR3nt: TGTGCCAGCAGCACAGGGGAGAACACTGAAGCTTTCTTT

v_gene: TRBV2
j_gene: TRBJ2-1
d_gene: TRBD1
abundance: .
CDR3aa: CASRTTGTGYYNEQFF
CDR3nt: TGTGCCAGCAGGACGACCGGGACAGGGTACTACAATGAGCAGTTCTTC

v_gene: TRBV19
j_gene: TRBJ2-4
d_gene: TRBD1
abundance: .
CDR3aa: CASRVTGIAKNIQYF
CDR3nt: TGTGCCAGTAGGGTGACAGGGATAGCCAAAAACATTCAGTACTTC

v_gene: TRBV6-5
j_gene: TRBJ1-4
d_gene: TRBD1
abundance: .
CDR3aa: CASSYRGREKLFF
CDR3nt: TGTGCCAGCAGTTACAGGGGGCGTGAAAAACTGTTTTTT

v_gene: TRBV6-2/TRBV6-3
j_gene: TRBJ2-7
d_gene: .
abundance: .
CDR3aa: CASSYGGASEQYF
CDR3nt: TGTGCCAGCAGTTACGGGGGGGCCTCGGAGCAGTACTTC

v_gene: TRBV7-2
j_gene: TRBJ2-5
d_gene: TRBD2
abundance: few
CDR3aa: CASSFSGGKETQYF
CDR3nt: TGTGCCAGCAGCTTTAGCGGGGGCAAAGAGACCCAGTACTTC

v_gene: TRBV7-9
j_gene: TRBJ2-5
d_gene: TRBD1
abundance: .
CDR3aa: CASSLFQGALGETQYF
CDR3nt: TGTGCCAGCAGCTTATTTCAGGGGGCGCTGGGGGAGACCCAGTACTTC

v_gene: TRBV27
j_gene: TRBJ2-5
d_gene: TRBD2
abundance: .
CDR3aa: CASSQSRTSSETQYF
CDR3nt: TGTGCCAGCAGTCAATCAAGGACTAGCAGCGAGACCCAGTACTTC

v_gene: TRBV28
j_gene: TRBJ2-5
d_gene: TRBD2
abundance: few
CDR3aa: CASSRLAGEETQYF
CDR3nt: TGTGCCAGCAGTCGACTAGCGGGGGAGGAGACCCAGTACTTC

v_gene: TRBV5-6
j_gene: TRBJ2-1
d_gene: TRBD2
abundance: .
CDR3aa: CASSLAPAGFNEQFF
CDR3nt: TGTGCCAGCAGCTTGGCACCAGCGGGATTCAATGAGCAGTTCTTC

v_gene: TRBV7-9
j_gene: TRBJ2-3
d_gene: TRBD2
abundance: .
CDR3aa: CASSSLAGLSTDTQYF
CDR3nt: TGTGCCAGCAGCTCCTTAGCGGGGCTTAGCACAGATACGCAGTATTTT

v_gene: TRBV7-8
j_gene: TRBJ2-3
d_gene: .
abundance: .
CDR3aa: CASSPHRGFSTDTQYF
CDR3nt: TGTGCCAGCAGCCCTCACCGCGGGTTTTCCACAGATACGCAGTATTTT

v_gene: TRBV25-1
j_gene: TRBJ2-4
d_gene: .
abundance: .
CDR3aa: CASSYQGGDIQYF
CDR3nt: TGTGCCAGCAGTTACCAGGGTGGGGACATTCAGTACTTC

v_gene: TRBV28
j_gene: TRBJ1-6
d_gene: .
abundance: .
CDR3aa: CASSSQDTTLHF
CDR3nt: TGTGCCAGCAGCTCACAAGATACCACCCTCCACTTT

v_gene: TRBV19
j_gene: TRBJ1-2
d_gene: TRBD1
abundance: .
CDR3aa: CASNTGASGGYTF
CDR3nt: TGTGCCAGTAATACAGGGGCGTCCGGGGGCTACACCTTC

v_gene: TRBV19
j_gene: TRBJ1-1
d_gene: TRBD1
abundance: .
CDR3aa: CASTQWVNRGRFTEAFF
CDR3nt: TGTGCCAGTACCCAATGGGTGAACAGGGGAAGGTTCACTGAAGCTTTCTTT

v_gene: TRBV7-6
j_gene: TRBJ2-3
d_gene: TRBD1
abundance: .
CDR3aa: CASSLGAGGNKDTQYF
CDR3nt: TGTGCCAGCAGCTTAGGGGCAGGGGGCAACAAAGATACGCAGTATTTT

v_gene: TRBV7-2
j_gene: TRBJ2-5
d_gene: TRBD2
abundance: .
CDR3aa: CASSSRTSGGKETQYF
CDR3nt: TGTGCCAGCAGCTCCAGGACTAGCGGGGGGAAAGAGACCCAGTACTTC

v_gene: TRBV5-1
j_gene: TRBJ1-6
d_gene: .
abundance: .
CDR3aa: CASSFGGQSYNSPLHF
CDR3nt: TGCGCCAGCAGCTTCGGGGGGCAATCCTATAATTCACCCCTCCACTTT

v_gene: TRBV18
j_gene: TRBJ1-4
d_gene: TRBD1
abundance: .
CDR3aa: CASSPSDRAEKLFF
CDR3nt: TGTGCCAGCTCACCATCCGACAGGGCTGAAAAACTGTTTTTT

v_gene: TRBV7-9
j_gene: TRBJ2-1
d_gene: .
abundance: .
CDR3aa: CASSLGVSEQFF
CDR3nt: TGTGCCAGCAGCTTAGGTGTGAGCGAGCAGTTCTTC

v_gene: TRBV30
j_gene: TRBJ1-1
d_gene: TRBD1
abundance: .
CDR3aa: CAWSYWSGLRGSTEAFF
CDR3nt: TGTGCCTGGAGTTATTGGTCAGGGCTCAGGGGGAGCACTGAAGCTTTCTTT

v_gene: TRBV10-3
j_gene: TRBJ1-2
d_gene: .
abundance: .
CDR3aa: CATREGGEDGYTF
CDR3nt: TGTGCCACCCGGGAGGGGGGTGAGGACGGCTACACCTTC

v_gene: TRBV5-8
j_gene: TRBJ2-3
d_gene: TRBD2
abundance: .
CDR3aa: CASSPRLAGGYADTQYF
CDR3nt: TGTGCCAGCAGCCCGAGACTAGCGGGGGGGTATGCAGATACGCAGTATTTT

v_gene: TRBV27
j_gene: TRBJ2-5
d_gene: .
abundance: medium-sized
CDR3aa: CASIHYEGGYQETQYF
CDR3nt: TGTGCCAGCATTCATTATGAGGGGGGGTACCAAGAGACCCAGTACTTC

v_gene: TRBV15
j_gene: TRBJ1-2
d_gene: .
abundance: .
CDR3aa: CATSRERNFYGYTF
CDR3nt: TGTGCCACCAGCAGAGAGAGAAACTTCTATGGCTACACCTTC

v_gene: TRBV5-6
j_gene: TRBJ1-2
d_gene: TRBD1
abundance: .
CDR3aa: CASRHLTGNYGYTF
CDR3nt: TGTGCCAGCAGACACCTGACAGGGAACTATGGCTACACCTTC

v_gene: TRBV6-5
j_gene: TRBJ1-5
d_gene: .
abundance: .
CDR3aa: CASSLQGPYSNQPQHF
CDR3nt: TGTGCCAGCAGTTTACAGGGACCCTATAGCAATCAGCCCCAGCATTTT